This TCR beta chain derives from a study of blood T cell repertoires in COVID-19. Background on the study: From the United States, Italy and Spain came samples of acute and convalescent COVID-19. Sample material is recorded as cDNA or gDNA derived from T cells, B-cell-depleted T cells, or PBMCs.

The CDR3 contains 17 residues. V was pared by 2 bases and J by 0 bases, with 9 bases of the junction left unmatched. From germline, CDR1 is KGHSH and CDR2 LQKENI. Authors' analysis steps: Reference gene primer amplification in the assay estimated nucleated cell counts. Data came from immunoSEQ multiplex PCR; TCRdb stores just in-frame clones and leaves some out. D and trimming come from the DNA, and the V and J calls and clone size come from that table. The sample carries more than 95,000 clones, approximately 81% recorded once. This TCR was recovered from a man aged 55 to 70 with acute or convalescent COVID-19. The sample comprised peripheral blood. This rearrangement joins TRBV18 to TRBJ2-7, with TRBD2 matching over 8 bases. DNA for the CDR3: TGTGCCAGCTCACCATTGCTAGCGGGTCCCAGCTCCTACGAGCAGTACTTC. It is translated as CASSPLLAGPSSYEQYF.